Listed below are T cell receptor beta chains from one sample, sequenced in a study of cytomegalovirus exposure and HLA in healthy donors. Using immunoSEQ multiplex PCR, the repertoire was profiled, and TCRdb retains in-frame clones only, with some absent. The table shows under 150,000 clones, with approximately 80% occurring only once. The sequencing input was PBMCs. The receptors derive from a woman aged 40 to 50 in good health and CMV-seropositive. CDR3s include the opening cysteine and the closing phenylalanine or tryptophan. A D gene is named only where the DNA matches it firmly. The size entry is marked missing in some rows and otherwise reads once, few, many or a size class.

j_gene: TRBJ2-7; v_gene: TRBV11-1; abundance: .; d_gene: TRBD1; CDR3nt: TGTGCCAGCAGCACGGGACAGGGGATTTACGAGCAGTACTTC; CDR3aa: CASSTGQGIYEQYF
j_gene: TRBJ1-1; v_gene: TRBV15; abundance: .; d_gene: .; CDR3nt: TGTGCCACCAGCAGAGAATGGACAGATAACACTGAAGCTTTCTTT; CDR3aa: CATSREWTDNTEAFF
j_gene: TRBJ2-3; v_gene: TRBV25-1; abundance: .; d_gene: TRBD1; CDR3nt: TGTGCCAGCAGTGAATGGAGAATGGGACAGGGGGCTATAGATACGCAGTATTTT; CDR3aa: CASSEWRMGQGAIDTQYF
j_gene: TRBJ2-3; v_gene: TRBV28; abundance: once; d_gene: .; CDR3nt: TGTGCCAGCACTGAAGGTGGGGCGGGCACAGATACGCAGTATTTT; CDR3aa: CASTEGGAGTDTQYF
j_gene: TRBJ1-3; v_gene: TRBV2; abundance: .; d_gene: TRBD1; CDR3nt: TGTGCCAGCAGGGGACAGGGTGCTGGAAACACCATATATTTT; CDR3aa: CASRGQGAGNTIYF
j_gene: TRBJ1-3; v_gene: TRBV30; abundance: once; d_gene: .; CDR3nt: TGTGCCTGGAGTGCCACATCTGGAAACACCATATATTTT; CDR3aa: CAWSATSGNTIYF
j_gene: TRBJ1-6; v_gene: TRBV10-3; abundance: .; d_gene: TRBD1; CDR3nt: TGTGCCATCAGTGAGGAGGGGGCGAGGAATTCACCCCTCCACTTT; CDR3aa: CAISEEGARNSPLHF
j_gene: TRBJ2-3; v_gene: TRBV16; abundance: .; d_gene: TRBD1; CDR3nt: TGTGCCAGCAGCCAAGCGGAGAGGGGGCTTGAAGATACGCAGTATTTT; CDR3aa: CASSQAERGLEDTQYF
j_gene: TRBJ2-1; v_gene: TRBV5-8; abundance: .; d_gene: TRBD2; CDR3nt: TGTGCCAGCAGCCAGGGACTAGCGGGGATCAATGAGCAGTTCTTC; CDR3aa: CASSQGLAGINEQFF
j_gene: TRBJ1-2; v_gene: TRBV28; abundance: .; d_gene: TRBD1; CDR3nt: TGTGCCAGCAGTCCGACAGGGGAGTATGGCTACACCTTC; CDR3aa: CASSPTGEYGYTF
j_gene: TRBJ2-2; v_gene: TRBV9; abundance: .; d_gene: TRBD1; CDR3nt: TGTGCCAGCAGCGTAGCGCTAGCAGGGGGCCGAACCGGGGAGCTGTTTTTT; CDR3aa: CASSVALAGGRTGELFF
j_gene: TRBJ1-1; v_gene: TRBV2; abundance: .; d_gene: .; CDR3nt: TGTGCCAGCAGTGGGACAGCGAACACTGAAGCTTTCTTT; CDR3aa: CASSGTANTEAFF
j_gene: TRBJ1-5; v_gene: TRBV23-1; abundance: .; d_gene: .; CDR3nt: TGCGCCAGCAGTCAAATCCGCGGGCACCCTAGCAATCAGCCCCAGCATTTT; CDR3aa: CASSQIRGHPSNQPQHF
j_gene: TRBJ1-1; v_gene: TRBV18; abundance: .; d_gene: .; CDR3nt: TGTGCCAGCCAGTCAAGCCGTCCAGGGGTGAACACTGAAGCTTTCTTT; CDR3aa: CASQSSRPGVNTEAFF
j_gene: TRBJ1-2; v_gene: TRBV7-2; abundance: .; d_gene: .; CDR3nt: TGTGCCAGCAGCTTAGCGGTGTCAGGGATACACTATGGCTACACCTTC; CDR3aa: CASSLAVSGIHYGYTF
j_gene: TRBJ1-4; v_gene: TRBV10-3; abundance: few; d_gene: .; CDR3nt: TGTGCCATCAGCCCTGGTGGGGGGAATGAAAAACTGTTTTTT; CDR3aa: CAISPGGGNEKLFF
j_gene: TRBJ1-4; v_gene: TRBV7-2; abundance: .; d_gene: .; CDR3nt: TGTGCCAGCAGCTTACAGGGCCCGGAAAAACTGTTTTTT; CDR3aa: CASSLQGPEKLFF
j_gene: TRBJ2-4; v_gene: TRBV30; abundance: .; d_gene: .; CDR3nt: TGTGCCTGGAGTTCGGGGACTCAAAACATTCAGTACTTC; CDR3aa: CAWSSGTQNIQYF
j_gene: TRBJ1-6; v_gene: TRBV6-1; abundance: .; d_gene: TRBD1; CDR3nt: TGTGCCAGCAGTGGGACAGGGAAGACGTATAATTCACCCCTCCACTTT; CDR3aa: CASSGTGKTYNSPLHF
j_gene: TRBJ1-2; v_gene: TRBV19; abundance: .; d_gene: TRBD1; CDR3nt: TGTGCCACCAGGACAGGGGACGGCTACACCTTC; CDR3aa: CATRTGDGYTF
j_gene: TRBJ1-1; v_gene: TRBV7-9; abundance: .; d_gene: TRBD1; CDR3nt: TGTTCCAGCAGCTTAAGCCCGACAGGGGGAGGAACTGAAGCTTTCTTT; CDR3aa: CSSSLSPTGGGTEAFF
j_gene: TRBJ2-7; v_gene: TRBV20-1; abundance: .; d_gene: .; CDR3nt: TGCAGTGCTAGAGTTTTGGGGGGAGTTCTCTTC; CDR3aa: CSARVLGGVLF
j_gene: TRBJ2-7; v_gene: TRBV10-1; abundance: .; d_gene: .; CDR3nt: TGCGCCAGCCCTGACGGGGAGAGAAAGCAGTACTTC; CDR3aa: CASPDGERKQYF
j_gene: TRBJ1-1; v_gene: TRBV4-3; abundance: once; d_gene: .; CDR3nt: TGCGCCAGCAGCCTAAGAGGTCGGGAGGAAGCTTTCTTT; CDR3aa: CASSLRGREEAFF
j_gene: TRBJ2-5; v_gene: TRBV7-2; abundance: .; d_gene: .; CDR3nt: TGTGCCAGCACCCGGACAGAACAAGAGACCCAGTACTTC; CDR3aa: CASTRTEQETQYF
j_gene: TRBJ1-2; v_gene: TRBV7-3; abundance: .; d_gene: .; CDR3nt: TGTGCCAGCAGCCCTTCGTCCGGCTACACCTTC; CDR3aa: CASSPSSGYTF
j_gene: TRBJ1-1; v_gene: TRBV29-1; abundance: .; d_gene: .; CDR3nt: TGCAGCGCTTTTTCAGGGAACGGAAACACTGAAGCTTTCTTT; CDR3aa: CSAFSGNGNTEAFF
j_gene: TRBJ1-1; v_gene: TRBV18; abundance: few; d_gene: TRBD1; CDR3nt: TGTGCCAGCTCTCTGACAGGGGGGAGTTGGAACACTGAAGCTTTCTTT; CDR3aa: CASSLTGGSWNTEAFF
j_gene: TRBJ2-3; v_gene: TRBV21-1; abundance: .; d_gene: .; CDR3nt: TGTGCCAGCAGCAAGGGGGACAGGACAGATACGCAGTATTTT; CDR3aa: CASSKGDRTDTQYF
j_gene: TRBJ2-1; v_gene: TRBV30; abundance: .; d_gene: .; CDR3nt: TGTGCCTGGAAGACGCTAGCGAACAATGAGCAGTTCTTC; CDR3aa: CAWKTLANNEQFF
j_gene: TRBJ1-3; v_gene: TRBV18; abundance: few; d_gene: .; CDR3nt: TGTGCCAGCTCAAAACAGGACTCTGGAAACACCATATATTTT; CDR3aa: CASSKQDSGNTIYF
j_gene: TRBJ2-1; v_gene: TRBV30; abundance: .; d_gene: TRBD2; CDR3nt: TGTGCCTGGACGATCGGACTAGCGTCCTACAATGAGCAGTTCTTC; CDR3aa: CAWTIGLASYNEQFF
j_gene: TRBJ2-2; v_gene: TRBV11-2; abundance: .; d_gene: TRBD1; CDR3nt: TGTGCCAGCAAGACGAACAGGGGGGTCGGGGAGCTGTTTTTT; CDR3aa: CASKTNRGVGELFF
j_gene: TRBJ2-2; v_gene: TRBV7-3; abundance: .; d_gene: TRBD1; CDR3nt: TGTGCCAGCAGCTTAAGCCCAGGGGGCACCGGGGAGCTGTTTTTT; CDR3aa: CASSLSPGGTGELFF
j_gene: TRBJ1-2; v_gene: TRBV4-1; abundance: .; d_gene: TRBD1; CDR3nt: TGCGCCAGCAGCCAAACCCTGACAGGGAACCTTAACTATGGCTACACCTTC; CDR3aa: CASSQTLTGNLNYGYTF
j_gene: TRBJ2-7; v_gene: TRBV30; abundance: .; d_gene: .; CDR3nt: TGTGCCTGGAGTGTTGGGGGGGCTGCCTACGAGCAGTACTTC; CDR3aa: CAWSVGGAAYEQYF
j_gene: TRBJ1-1; v_gene: TRBV30; abundance: .; d_gene: .; CDR3nt: TGTGCCTGGAGAACGGGACACCTAAACACTGAAGCTTTCTTT; CDR3aa: CAWRTGHLNTEAFF
j_gene: TRBJ2-2; v_gene: TRBV11-2; abundance: .; d_gene: TRBD2; CDR3nt: TGTGCCAGCAGCTTAGGGACTAGCGGGACCCTCACCGGGGAGCTGTTTTTT; CDR3aa: CASSLGTSGTLTGELFF
j_gene: TRBJ2-5; v_gene: TRBV29-1; abundance: .; d_gene: .; CDR3nt: TGCAGCGTTTCGGGAGAGACCCAGTACTTC; CDR3aa: CSVSGETQYF
j_gene: TRBJ1-1; v_gene: TRBV2; abundance: .; d_gene: .; CDR3nt: TGTGCCAGCAGTTCCTCCCTTACAGGGTCCGAAGCTTTCTTT; CDR3aa: CASSSSLTGSEAFF
j_gene: TRBJ2-3; v_gene: TRBV28; abundance: .; d_gene: .; CDR3nt: TGTGCCAGCAGTCCCGACTCGCGGGGTATCCAACACACAGATACGCAGTATTTT; CDR3aa: CASSPDSRGIQHTDTQYF
j_gene: TRBJ2-1; v_gene: TRBV30; abundance: .; d_gene: .; CDR3nt: TGTGCCTGGAGCGCGGGCGGGGCGCAGCAGTTCTTC; CDR3aa: CAWSAGGAQQFF
j_gene: TRBJ2-6; v_gene: TRBV5-1; abundance: .; d_gene: .; CDR3nt: TGCGCCAGCAGCTCGTTCGGGTCTGGGGCCAACGTCCTGACTTTC; CDR3aa: CASSSFGSGANVLTF
j_gene: TRBJ2-3; v_gene: TRBV4-2; abundance: .; d_gene: TRBD2; CDR3nt: TGTGCCAGCAGCCGGGGGGGGCTAGCGGGTGGGGTGAGCACAGATACGCAGTATTTT; CDR3aa: CASSRGGLAGGVSTDTQYF
j_gene: TRBJ2-3; v_gene: TRBV18; abundance: .; d_gene: TRBD2; CDR3nt: TGTGCCAGCTCACGGTCCGGGACTAGCGGATTTTTTACTAGCACAGATACGCAGTATTTT; CDR3aa: CASSRSGTSGFFTSTDTQYF
j_gene: TRBJ2-7; v_gene: TRBV5-6; abundance: .; d_gene: .; CDR3nt: TGTGCCAGCAGCTCTTCTTTCGAGCAGTACTTC; CDR3aa: CASSSSFEQYF
j_gene: TRBJ1-1; v_gene: TRBV4-3; abundance: .; d_gene: .; CDR3nt: TGCGCCAGCAGCCAGTTGACAGGCCCGGGCGTTGAAGCTTTCTTT; CDR3aa: CASSQLTGPGVEAFF
j_gene: TRBJ1-2; v_gene: TRBV7-9; abundance: .; d_gene: .; CDR3nt: TGTGCCAGCAGCTCCGGGGAAGGCGGCTACACCTTC; CDR3aa: CASSSGEGGYTF